The 8 T cell receptor beta chains in this list originate from one sample, sequenced in a study of cytomegalovirus exposure and HLA in healthy donors. A multiplex PCR was run with 60 Vbeta primers and 13 Jbeta primers. Profiled with immunoSEQ multiplex PCR; TCRdb holds only in-frame clones, not every one. The data show about 180,000 clones, about 80% seen once. Material: PBMCs. These receptors originate from a woman between 35 and 50 years old in good health and CMV-seronegative.

The CDR3 DNA reads TGTGCCAGCAGCTCTCGGGACAGAGCTAATGAAAAACTGTTTTTT. Translation gives CASSSRDRANEKLFF. The chain recombines TRBV7-6 with TRBJ1-4, with TRBD1 identical over 7 bases. Germline lookup yields CDR1 SGHVS and CDR2 FNYEAQ. This CDR3 spans 15 amino acids. The junction had 5 bases not matched to a gene; V was cut back by 4 bases and J by 3 bases.

The CDR3 DNA reads as TGTGCCAGCAGCCCCCCGGATGGGGCCAATGAGCAGTTCTTC. Its protein product is CASSPPDGANEQFF. V usage is TRBV11-3 and J usage is TRBJ2-1, with D perhaps matching TRBD1 (5 bases). The CDR3 runs to 14 residues. Germline lookup yields CDR1 SGHNT and CDR2 YENEEA. The V end was cut by 5 bases, the J end by 6 bases, with 14 bases between.

The V and J genes are TRBV19 and TRBJ1-5, with D perhaps TRBD1 (6 bases). With 6 bases removed from V and 2 bases from J, the gap between germline ends came to 17 bases. The CDR3 totals 16 residues. The germline V gene has CDR1 LNHDA and CDR2 SQIVND (reference sequence). The CDR3 region is CASSIAWAGGNQPQHF. CDR3 DNA: TGTGCCAGTAGCATCGCTTGGGCAGGGGGCAATCAGCCCCAGCATTTT.

Of note for this clone: Compared with germline, one end of the junction differs, possibly owing to a read error. CDR3 nucleotide sequence: TGTGCTAGCAGCTTAGGGGGGGACTACGGAGAGACCCAGTACTTC. It translates to CASSLGGDYGETQYF. V is TRBV7-7 and J is TRBJ2-5, with D possibly being TRBD2 (7 bases). Looked up from germline, CDR1 is SSHAT and CDR2 is FNYEAQ (reference sequence). CDR3 length: 15 amino acids.

Concerning this clone itself: This CDR3 is also generated by other DNA sequences in the sample. The rearrangement uses TRBV5-1 and TRBJ1-6; TRBD1 matches at 8 bases. This CDR3 spans 14 amino acids. Germline values: CDR1 SGHRS, CDR2 YFSETQ. V trimming: 0 bases; J trimming: 7 bases; junction bases outside the gene matches: 0. The CDR3 DNA sequence: TGCGCCAGCAGCTTGGACAGGGGGAATTCACCCCTCCACTTT. It encodes CASSLDRGNSPLHF.

The chain employs TRBV10-3 and TRBJ2-5, with D maybe TRBD1 (6 bases). Germline-derived CDR1 and CDR2 are ENHRY and SYGVKD. V was trimmed by 2 bases and J by 4 bases, leaving 11 bases between them. The CDR3 has 14 residues. CDR3 loop: CAISEGGRGETQYF. DNA of the CDR3: TGTGCCATCAGTGAGGGGGGCAGGGGAGAGACCCAGTACTTC.

This clone was found once. V and J are TRBV6-5 and TRBJ2-5, with D perhaps matching TRBD1 (5 bases). Germline V lookup: CDR1 MNHEY, CDR2 SVGAGI. Trimming removed 8 bases from V and 5 bases from J, with 15 bases in between. This CDR3 has 13 amino acids. CDR3 sequence (DNA): TGTGCCAGCTCTCCAGGGCAAGATGAGACCCAGTACTTC. Protein sequence: CASSPGQDETQYF.

The chain links TRBV2 to TRBJ2-7; D gene unclear. The CDR3 is made up of 13 amino acids. V was shortened by 4 bases and J by 7 bases, with 14 bases between the two germline ends. Germline assignment: CDR1 SNHLY and CDR2 FYNNEI. CDR3 DNA: TGTGCCAGCAGTGTTGCAGGCCCTTTGGAGCAGTACTTC. Translating it yields CASSVAGPLEQYF.